Described below is a single T cell receptor beta chain sequence and its context. Its antigen remains unknown. Within the sample, other DNA sequences also encode this same CDR3. The data derive from a study of beta chain features in type 1 diabetes. Study results and limitations: Patients' naive, central memory and Treg TCRB repertoires seemed closer to one another than those of healthy donors. For type 1 diabetes patients, VDJ junctions showed fewer insertions and more deletions. Across all four CD4+ subsets, people with type 1 diabetes showed modestly shorter TCRB CDR3s.

The whole isolated RNA underwent reverse transcription, so sequencing captured expressed TCRB transcripts. Naive, central memory and regulatory T cell samples yielded about 3.57 million reads on average. Libraries were prepared by immunoSEQ multiplex PCR; TCRdb keeps only in-frame clonotypes and omits some of them. The top ten hold about 0.065% of the sample, which has approximately 470,000 clones, about 32% seen once. V lost 1 base, J lost 4 bases, and 4 bases lay in between. The CDR3 is made up of 12 amino acids. From germline, CDR1 is GTSNPN and CDR2 SVGIG (reference sequence). This chain links TRBV30 with TRBJ2-2; D is ambiguous. The sequence was obtained from a young man in good health. The specimen was naive CD4+ T cells from blood. The CDR3 coding sequence is TGTGCCTGGAGTGGGGGCACCGGGGAGCTGTTTTTT. It specifies CAWSGGTGELFF.